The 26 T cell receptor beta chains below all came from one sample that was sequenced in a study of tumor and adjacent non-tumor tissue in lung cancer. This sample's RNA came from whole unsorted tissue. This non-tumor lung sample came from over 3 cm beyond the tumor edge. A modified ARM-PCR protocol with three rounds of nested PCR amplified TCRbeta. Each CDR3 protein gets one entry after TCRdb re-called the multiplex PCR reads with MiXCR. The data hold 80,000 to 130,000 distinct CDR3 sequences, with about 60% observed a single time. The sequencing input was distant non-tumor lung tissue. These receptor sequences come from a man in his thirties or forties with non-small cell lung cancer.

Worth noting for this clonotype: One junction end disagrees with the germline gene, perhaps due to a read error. The CDR3 loop is CASSPRHLQGVNTNTQYF. CDR3 bases: TGTGCCAGCAGCCCGCGCCACTTACAGGGGGTGAACACAAATACGCAGTATTTT. This sequence joins TRBV11-2 and TRBJ2-3; 8 bases line up with TRBD1. Germline V CDR1 and CDR2: SGHAT, FQNNGV. This CDR3 spans 18 amino acids. Using reference TRBV11-2 and TRBJ2-3 for the parts outside the CDR3, the full variable domain is EAGVAQSPRYKIIEKRQSVAFWCNPISGHATLYWYQQILGQGPKLLIQFQNNGVVDDSQLPKDRFSAERLKGVDSTLKIQPAKLEDSAVYLCASSPRHLQGVNTNTQYFGPGTRLTVL.

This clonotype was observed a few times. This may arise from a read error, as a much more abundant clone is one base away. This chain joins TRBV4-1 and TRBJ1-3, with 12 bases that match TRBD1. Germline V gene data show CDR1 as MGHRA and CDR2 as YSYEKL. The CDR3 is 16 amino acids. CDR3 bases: TGCGCCAGCAACCAACCCGGGACAGGGGGCGAAGTCACCATATATTTT. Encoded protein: CASNQPGTGGEVTIYF.

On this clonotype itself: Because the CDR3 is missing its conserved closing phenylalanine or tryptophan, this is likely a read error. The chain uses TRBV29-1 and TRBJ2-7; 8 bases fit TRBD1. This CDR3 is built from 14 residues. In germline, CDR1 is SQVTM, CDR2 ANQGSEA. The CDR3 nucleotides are TGCAGCGTAGATGGACAGGGCGCTACATACGGGCAGTACTCC. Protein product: CSVDGQGATYGQYS.

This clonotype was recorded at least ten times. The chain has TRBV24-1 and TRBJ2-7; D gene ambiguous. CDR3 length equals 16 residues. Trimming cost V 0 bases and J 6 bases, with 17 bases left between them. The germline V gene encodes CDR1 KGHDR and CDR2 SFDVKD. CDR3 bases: TGTGCCACCAGTGATTTGTTCGCGAAGACTGTTTCCGAGCAGTACTTC. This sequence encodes CATSDLFAKTVSEQYF.

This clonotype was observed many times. In nucleotides, the CDR3 is TGTGCCTGGGGCGACAGGGCTTTTGCTTTCTTT. The encoded protein is CAWGDRAFAFF. The chain links TRBV30 to TRBJ1-1, with 7 bases fitting TRBD1. This CDR3 spans 11 amino acids. J lost 11 bases, V lost 5 bases, and 8 bases had no gene match. Germline V gene lookup returns CDR1 GTSNPN and CDR2 SVGIG (reference sequence).

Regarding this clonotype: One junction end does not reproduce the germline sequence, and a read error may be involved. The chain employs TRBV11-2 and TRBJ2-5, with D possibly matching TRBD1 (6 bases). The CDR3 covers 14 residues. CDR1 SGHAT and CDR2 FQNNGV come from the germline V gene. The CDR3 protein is CASSLVPEGETQCF. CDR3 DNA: TGTGCCAGCAGCTTAGTCCCAGAGGGGGAGACCCAGTGCTTC.

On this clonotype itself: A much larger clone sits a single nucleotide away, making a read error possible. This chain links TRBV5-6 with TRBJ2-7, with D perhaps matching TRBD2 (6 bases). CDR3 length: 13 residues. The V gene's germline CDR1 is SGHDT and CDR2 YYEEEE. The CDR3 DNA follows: TGTGACAGCAGCTACGGGACTTCCTACGAGCAGTACTTC. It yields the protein CDSSYGTSYEQYF.

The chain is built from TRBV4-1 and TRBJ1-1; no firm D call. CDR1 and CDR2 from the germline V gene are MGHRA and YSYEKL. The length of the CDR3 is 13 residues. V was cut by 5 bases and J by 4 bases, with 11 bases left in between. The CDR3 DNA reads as TGCGCCAGCAGCGGTATGTCGGGCACTGAAGCTTTCTTT. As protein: CASSGMSGTEAFF.

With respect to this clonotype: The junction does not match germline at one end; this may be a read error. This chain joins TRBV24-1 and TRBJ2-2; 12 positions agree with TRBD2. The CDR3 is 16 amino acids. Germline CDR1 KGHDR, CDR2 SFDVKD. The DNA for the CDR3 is TGTGCCACCAATGATGCTAGCGGGAGGGACACCGGGGAGCTGTTCTTT. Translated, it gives CATNDASGRDTGELFF.

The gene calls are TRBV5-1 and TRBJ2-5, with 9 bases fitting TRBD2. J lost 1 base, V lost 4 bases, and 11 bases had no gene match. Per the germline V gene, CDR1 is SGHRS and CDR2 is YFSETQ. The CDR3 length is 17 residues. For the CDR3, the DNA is TGCGCCAGCAGCATTGTGGCGGGGGGGCCGGGCCAAGAGACCCAGTACTTC. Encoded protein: CASSIVAGGPGQETQYF.

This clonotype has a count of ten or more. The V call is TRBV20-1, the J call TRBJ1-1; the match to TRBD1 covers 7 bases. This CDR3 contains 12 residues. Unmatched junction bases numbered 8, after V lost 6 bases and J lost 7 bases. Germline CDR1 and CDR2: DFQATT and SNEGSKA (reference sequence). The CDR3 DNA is TGCAGTGCCCCTCTGACAGGGAGTGAAGCTTTCTTT. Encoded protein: CSAPLTGSEAFF.

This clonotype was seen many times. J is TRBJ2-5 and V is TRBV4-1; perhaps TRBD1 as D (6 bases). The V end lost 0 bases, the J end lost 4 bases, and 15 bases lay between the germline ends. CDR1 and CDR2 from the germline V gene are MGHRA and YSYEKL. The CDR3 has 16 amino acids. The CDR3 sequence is CASSQEGAGLLETQYF. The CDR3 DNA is TGCGCCAGCAGCCAAGAGGGGGCAGGGTTGCTAGAGACCCAGTACTTC.

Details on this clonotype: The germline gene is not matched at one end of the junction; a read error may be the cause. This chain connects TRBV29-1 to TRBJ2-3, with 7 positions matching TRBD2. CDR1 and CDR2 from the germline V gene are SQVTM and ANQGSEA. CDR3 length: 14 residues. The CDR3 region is CSVDEGGPLNTQYF. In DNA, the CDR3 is TGTAGCGTTGACGAGGGAGGGCCACTCAATACGCAGTATTTT.

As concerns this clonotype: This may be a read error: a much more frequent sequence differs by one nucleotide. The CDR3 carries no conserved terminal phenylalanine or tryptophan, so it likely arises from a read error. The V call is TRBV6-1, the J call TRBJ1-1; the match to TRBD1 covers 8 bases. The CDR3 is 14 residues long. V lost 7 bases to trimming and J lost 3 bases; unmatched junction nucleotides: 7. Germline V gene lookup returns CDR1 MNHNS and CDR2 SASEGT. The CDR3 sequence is CASTDRGGHTEAFL. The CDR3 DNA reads TGTGCCAGCACTGACAGGGGAGGACACACTGAAGCTTTCCTT.

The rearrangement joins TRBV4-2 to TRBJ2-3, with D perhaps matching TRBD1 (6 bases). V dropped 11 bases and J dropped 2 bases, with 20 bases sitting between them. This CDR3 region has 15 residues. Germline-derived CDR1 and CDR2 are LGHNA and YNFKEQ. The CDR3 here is CAYRDTPGDTDTQYF. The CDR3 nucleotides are TGTGCCTACAGGGATACTCCCGGCGACACAGATACGCAGTATTTT.

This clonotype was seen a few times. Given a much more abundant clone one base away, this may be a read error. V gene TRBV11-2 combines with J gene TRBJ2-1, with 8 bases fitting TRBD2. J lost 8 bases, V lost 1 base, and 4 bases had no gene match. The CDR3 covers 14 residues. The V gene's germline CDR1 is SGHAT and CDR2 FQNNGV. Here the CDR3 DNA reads TGTGCCAGCAGCTTAGGGCGGGAGGCGGATGAGCAGTTCTTC. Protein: CASSLGREADEQFF.

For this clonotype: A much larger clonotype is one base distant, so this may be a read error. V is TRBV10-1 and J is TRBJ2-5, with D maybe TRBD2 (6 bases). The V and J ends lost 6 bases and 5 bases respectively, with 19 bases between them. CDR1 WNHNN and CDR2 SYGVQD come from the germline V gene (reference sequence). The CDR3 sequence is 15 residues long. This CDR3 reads CASSLDIGGKETQYF. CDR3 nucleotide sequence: TGCGCCAGCAGCCTGGACATCGGAGGGAAGGAGACCCAGTACTTC.

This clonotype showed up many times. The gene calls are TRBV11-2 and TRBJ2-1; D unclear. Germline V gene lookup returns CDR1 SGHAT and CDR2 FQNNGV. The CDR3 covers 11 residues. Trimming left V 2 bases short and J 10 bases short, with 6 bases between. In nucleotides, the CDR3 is TGTGCCAGCAGCTTAAGCCCAGAGCAGTTCTTC. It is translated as CASSLSPEQFF.

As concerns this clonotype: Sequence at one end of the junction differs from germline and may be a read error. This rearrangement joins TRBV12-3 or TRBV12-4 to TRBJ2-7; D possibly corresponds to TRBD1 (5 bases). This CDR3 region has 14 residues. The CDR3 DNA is TGTGCCAGCAGTTTGGGGCTACCCCCTTACGAGCATTACTTC. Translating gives CASSLGLPPYEHYF.

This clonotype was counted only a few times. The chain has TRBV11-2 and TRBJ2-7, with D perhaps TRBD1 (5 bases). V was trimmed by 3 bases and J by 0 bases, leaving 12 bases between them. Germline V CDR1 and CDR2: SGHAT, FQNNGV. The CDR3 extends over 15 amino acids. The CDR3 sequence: CASSFLLGDSYEQYF. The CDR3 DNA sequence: TGTGCCAGCAGCTTTTTGTTAGGGGACTCCTACGAGCAGTACTTC.

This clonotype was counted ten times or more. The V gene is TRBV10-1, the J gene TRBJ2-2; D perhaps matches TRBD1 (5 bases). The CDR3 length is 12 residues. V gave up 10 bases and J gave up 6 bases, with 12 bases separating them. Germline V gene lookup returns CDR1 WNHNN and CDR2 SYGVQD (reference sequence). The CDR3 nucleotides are TGCGCCACCAGGGATGGGTCCGGGGAGCTGTTTTTT. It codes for CATRDGSGELFF.

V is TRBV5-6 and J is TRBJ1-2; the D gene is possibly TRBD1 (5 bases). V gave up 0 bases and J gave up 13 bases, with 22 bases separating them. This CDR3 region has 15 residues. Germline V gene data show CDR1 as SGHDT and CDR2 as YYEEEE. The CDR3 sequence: CASSLDASGLHDCTF. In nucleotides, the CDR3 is TGTGCCAGCAGCTTGGATGCTTCAGGGCTCCATGACTGCACCTTC.

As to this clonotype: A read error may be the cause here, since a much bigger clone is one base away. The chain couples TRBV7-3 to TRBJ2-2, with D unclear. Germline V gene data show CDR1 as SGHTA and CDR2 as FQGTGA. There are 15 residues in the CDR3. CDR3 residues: CASSSLGSNIGELFF. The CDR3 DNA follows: TGTGCCAGCAGCAGTCTCGGGTCGAACATCGGGGAGCTGTTTTTT.

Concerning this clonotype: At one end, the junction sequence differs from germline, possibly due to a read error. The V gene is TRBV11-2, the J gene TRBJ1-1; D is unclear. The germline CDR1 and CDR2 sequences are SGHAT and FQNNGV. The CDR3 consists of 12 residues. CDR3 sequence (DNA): TGTGCCAGCAGCTTGGAGAACACTGAAGCTTCCTTT. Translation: CASSLENTEASF.

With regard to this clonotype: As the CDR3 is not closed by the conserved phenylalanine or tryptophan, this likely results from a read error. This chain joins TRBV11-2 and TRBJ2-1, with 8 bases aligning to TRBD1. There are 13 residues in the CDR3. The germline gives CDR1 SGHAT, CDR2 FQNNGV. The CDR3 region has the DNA TGTGCCTGCAGCCGAACACAGGGGGATGAGCAGTTCCTC. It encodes CACSRTQGDEQFL.

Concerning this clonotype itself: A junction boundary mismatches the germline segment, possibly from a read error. CDR3: CASSSKGNVSGGPIGDTQYF. The CDR3 nucleotides read TGTGCAAGCAGCTCCAAAGGGAACGTATCGGGAGGCCCAATAGGGGATACGCAGTATTTT. The chain links TRBV7-9 to TRBJ2-3; 7 nucleotides align to TRBD2. The CDR3 runs 20 residues. The V gene's germline CDR1 is SEHNR and CDR2 FQNEAQ (reference sequence).